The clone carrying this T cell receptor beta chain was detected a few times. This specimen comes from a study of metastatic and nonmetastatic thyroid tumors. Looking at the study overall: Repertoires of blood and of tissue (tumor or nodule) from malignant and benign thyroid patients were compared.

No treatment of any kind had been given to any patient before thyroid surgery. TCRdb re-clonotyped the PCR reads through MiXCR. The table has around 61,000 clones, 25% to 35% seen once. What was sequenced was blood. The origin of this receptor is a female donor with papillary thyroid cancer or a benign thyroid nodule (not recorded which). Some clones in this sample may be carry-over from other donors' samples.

The CDR3 DNA sequence: TGTGCCAGCAGCTTAGTCCCGAACACCGGGGAGCTGTTTTTT. Amino acid sequence: CASSLVPNTGELFF. The rearrangement links TRBV7-2 to TRBJ2-2; no reliable D call. Trimming cost V 1 base and J 0 bases, with 3 bases left between them. Germline V gene sequence: CDR1 SGHTA, CDR2 FQGNSA. CDR3 size: 14 residues.